This TCR beta chain is drawn from a study of tumor and adjacent non-tumor tissue in lung cancer. Study at large: The patients, 9 to 11 men and 5 women, were about 30 to 85 with stage I to III disease. Some 3.9 million productive TCRbeta reads were obtained per sample on average.

TCRbeta libraries were built with three rounds of nested PCR, modified from ARM-PCR. One entry per CDR3 protein, called by TCRdb with MiXCR from the multiplex PCR reads. The sample has 100,000 to 120,000 distinct CDR3 sequences; about 80% are singletons. RNA was extracted from bulk tissue without any cell sorting. Study conclusions and caveats: Shorter survival was associated with higher TCR diversity in tumors.

Of note for this clonotype: The antigen remains unidentified.

Sequencing was performed on lung tumor tissue. The receptor was isolated from a man aged 70 or older with non-small cell lung cancer.

The CDR3 loop reads CASIKGRVLNNEQFF. CDR3 DNA: TGTGCCAGCATCAAAGGAAGGGTTTTAAACAATGAGCAGTTCTTC. This rearrangement joins TRBV6-6 to TRBJ2-1, with no clear D. CDR3 size: 15 residues. Between the trimmed V and J ends, which lost 7 bases and 5 bases, there was a span of 18 bases. Germline CDR1 MNHNY, CDR2 SVGAGI (reference sequence).